This is a list of T cell receptor beta chains from one sample in a study of blood T cell repertoires in COVID-19. TCRdb keeps only in-frame clones here, not all; method: immunoSEQ multiplex PCR. Here the sample spans about 170,000 clones, roughly 86% being singletons. The sequencing sample was made of peripheral blood. The origin of the receptors is an elderly woman in a cohort sampled during active or convalescent COVID-19. Each CDR3 is given with its conserved first and last residue. A D gene is named only where the DNA matches it firmly. Expanded clones are given a class, and other clones once, few, many or no size at all.

CDR3 DNA	CDR3 protein	V gene	clone size	J gene	D gene
TGTGCCAGCAGGTCAGGGGCGACGAACACCGGGGAGCTGTTTTTT	CASRSGATNTGELFF	TRBV27	-	TRBJ2-2	-
TGTGCCAGCAGCTTAGGATACACCTCAGATACGCAGTATTTT	CASSLGYTSDTQYF	TRBV7-2	-	TRBJ2-3	-
TGTGCCAGCAGCCGGGACAGCTCAGGAGATCAGCCCCAGCATTTT	CASSRDSSGDQPQHF	TRBV7-2	-	TRBJ1-5	TRBD1
TGTGCCAGCAGCCCATGGGAAGCGGGGGCGAACACCGGGGAGCTGTTTTTT	CASSPWEAGANTGELFF	TRBV3-1/TRBV3-2	-	TRBJ2-2	TRBD2
TGTGCCAGTAGTGCCGGGACAGGCCCTTGGTATGGCTACACCTTC	CASSAGTGPWYGYTF	TRBV19	few	TRBJ1-2	TRBD1
TGTGCCAGCAGACCCGGGGGGGCACAGGGGATAGAAACTGAAGCTTTCTTT	CASRPGGAQGIETEAFF	TRBV11-3	-	TRBJ1-1	TRBD1
TGTGCCAGCAGTTACTCCTGGAGAGGGGAGGGTGGCTACACCTTC	CASSYSWRGEGGYTF	TRBV6-5	-	TRBJ1-2	-
TGTGCCAGCAGTCGCGGCGGTGGTGAAGCTTTCTTT	CASSRGGGEAFF	TRBV28	-	TRBJ1-1	-
TGTGCCAGCAGTGAAGTCCTTAACCGGGGTGGCTACACCTTC	CASSEVLNRGGYTF	TRBV2	-	TRBJ1-2	-
TGTGCCTGGTCCGTGGACAGGGGGTACGAGCAGTACTTC	CAWSVDRGYEQYF	TRBV30	few	TRBJ2-7	TRBD1
TGTGCCAGCAGCCAAGAGCGGGGCTATGGCTACACCTTC	CASSQERGYGYTF	TRBV14	once	TRBJ1-2	-
TGTGCCAGCAGCTGGAGGACTAGCGGGGGGGCACCCCAAGAGACCCAGTACTTC	CASSWRTSGGAPQETQYF	TRBV5-6	-	TRBJ2-5	TRBD2
TGTGCCAGCAATGTACCCGGTAATGAGCAGTTCTTC	CASNVPGNEQFF	TRBV12-3/TRBV12-4	-	TRBJ2-1	-
TGTGCCAGCAGCATCGGACAGAGAAGCAATCAGCCCCAGCATTTT	CASSIGQRSNQPQHF	TRBV7-8	once	TRBJ1-5	-
TGTGCCAGCAGCTTAGCGACAGGGGGAGGTGAAGCTTTCTTT	CASSLATGGGEAFF	TRBV11-3	-	TRBJ1-1	TRBD1
TGTGCCAGCAGCCCGGGGGGAAGCGGCATCCTCAATGAGCAGTTCTTC	CASSPGGSGILNEQFF	TRBV7-8	-	TRBJ2-1	TRBD2
TGCAGCGTGGTCCCGGGACTAGAACTCTACGAGCAGTACTTC	CSVVPGLELYEQYF	TRBV29-1	-	TRBJ2-7	TRBD2
TGTGCCAGCAGCTTATTGATCGCAGGGTTCAACACCTTC	CASSLLIAGFNTF	TRBV7-8	-	TRBJ1-2	-
TGCAGCGTCGACTTTAGCTACACCTTC	CSVDFSYTF	TRBV29-1	few	TRBJ1-2	-
TGTGCCAGCAGCTCCCAGAACAGGGGTAATGAAAAACTGTTTTTT	CASSSQNRGNEKLFF	TRBV5-6	-	TRBJ1-4	TRBD1
TGCGCCAGCAGCTTGGCAGGGATAAATGAAAAACTGTTTTTT	CASSLAGINEKLFF	TRBV5-1	-	TRBJ1-4	-
TGTGCCAGCAGCGTAGATAGAACTAGCACAGATACGCAGTATTTT	CASSVDRTSTDTQYF	TRBV9	-	TRBJ2-3	-
TGTGCCAGCAGTCCACTCAGGAACTATGGCTACACCTTC	CASSPLRNYGYTF	TRBV6-2/TRBV6-3	-	TRBJ1-2	-